Given below is one T cell receptor (beta chain) in context. Trimming at V came to 7 bases and at J to 6 bases, leaving 10 bases not matched to a gene. The CDR3 is 14 residues long. Germline CDR1 reads KGHDR; CDR2 reads SFDVKD. The entry originates in a study of blood T cell repertoires in COVID-19. On the study more broadly: T cells, B-cell-depleted T cells, or PBMCs supplied cDNA or gDNA.

How the authors handled the data: Amplification with reference gene primers provided the estimates of nucleated cell counts. The data were produced by immunoSEQ multiplex PCR, yet TCRdb's version contains in-frame clones alone and is incomplete. That table is the source of V, J and clone size, and D and trimming were worked out from the DNA. The sample has approximately 100,000 clones, around three quarters seen once. The V and J genes are TRBV24-1 and TRBJ1-1, with 7 bases aligning to TRBD1. The clonotype was recovered from a human donor in a cohort sampled during active or convalescent COVID-19. The material sequenced was peripheral blood. CDR3 sequence reads: CATRSQTGPAEAFF. CDR3 sequence (DNA): TGTGCCACCAGATCACAGACAGGGCCGGCTGAAGCTTTCTTT.